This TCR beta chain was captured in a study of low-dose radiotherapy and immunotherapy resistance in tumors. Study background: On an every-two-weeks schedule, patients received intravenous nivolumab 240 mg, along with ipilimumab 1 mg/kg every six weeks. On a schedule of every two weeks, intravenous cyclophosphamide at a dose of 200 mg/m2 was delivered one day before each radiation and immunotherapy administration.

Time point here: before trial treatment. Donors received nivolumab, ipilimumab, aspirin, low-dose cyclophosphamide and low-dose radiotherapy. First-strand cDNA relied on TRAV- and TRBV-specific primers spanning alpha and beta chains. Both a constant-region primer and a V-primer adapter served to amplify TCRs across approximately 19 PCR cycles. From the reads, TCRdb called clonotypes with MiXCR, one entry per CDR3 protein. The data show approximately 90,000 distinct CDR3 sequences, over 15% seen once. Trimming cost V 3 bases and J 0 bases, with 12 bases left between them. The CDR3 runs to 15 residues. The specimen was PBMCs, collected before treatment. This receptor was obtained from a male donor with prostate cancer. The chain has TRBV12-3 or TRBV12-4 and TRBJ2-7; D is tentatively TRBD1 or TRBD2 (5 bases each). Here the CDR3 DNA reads TGTGCCAGCAGTTTTTCGGGGCTAAGCTCCTACGAGCAGTACTTC. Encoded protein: CASSFSGLSSYEQYF.